This T cell receptor beta chain was identified in a study of blood T cell repertoires in COVID-19 (TCRdb year 2020). Broadly, across the study: Samples from collaborators originated in the United States, Italy and Spain and spanned both the acute and convalescent phases of COVID-19. The prospective study material was composed of cDNA or gDNA derived from T cells, B-cell-depleted T cells, or PBMCs. The dataset comprised deeply sampled blood TCRbeta repertoires from subjects exposed to, actively infected with, or recovered from COVID-19. The repertoires were made available in a free public database intended to serve as a resource for research on the immune response to SARS-CoV-2. Samples were obtained from the ongoing ImmuneRACE study (first 160 participants) and from about 1,300 subjects provided by 6 global collaborators. Sample metadata almost always included a de-identified subject ID, COVID-19 status, age in years and sex. Where HLA class I and class II types were available, the types were taken from metadata supplied by the sample provider, not from assay-based typing. Study-wide findings and limitations: How much clinical and demographic metadata was included differed by source and by participant, and the metadata was provided uncurated.

In its sample, this clone was seen a few times. Its antigen target is currently unknown. There are no base qualities to consult, and no much larger clone falls within one base. TCRbeta CDR3 regions were amplified from genomic DNA using the immunoSEQ Assay, a bias-controlled multiplex PCR. Per the authors' processing: The number of nucleated cells in each sample was estimated by amplification of reference gene primers within the assay. To quantify the absolute abundance of each unique TCRbeta CDR3 rearrangement, sequence reads were collapsed and filtered. Productive Simpson clonality was computed per sample as the square root of Simpson's diversity index over productive rearrangements. TCRdb's version of the immuneACCESS table is confined to in-frame rearrangements and falls short of the full clone set. An unresolved V gene accounts for under half of the shortfall where checked; the remainder is of unknown origin. From that table come the V and J calls and clone size; the DNA was used to work out D and trimming. This sample holds under 95,000 clones; approximately 83% were observed only once. Of the sample, roughly 2.2% is held by the ten largest clones.

The collaborating institutions used their own protocols to collect whole blood in K2EDTA tubes. For TCRbeta analysis, collaborators shipped samples as frozen whole blood, isolated PBMCs, or DNA extracted from either of those sample types. The source material was peripheral blood. This TCR was sampled from a woman aged 65 to 85 with acute or convalescent COVID-19.

The DNA is TGTGCCAGCAGCTTATGGCAGAACACCGGGGAGCTGTTTTTT. Translated, it reads CASSLWQNTGELFF. The chain is assembled from TRBV7-9 and TRBJ2-2; the D gene is not confidently resolved. The CDR3 numbers 14 residues from cysteine through phenylalanine. Only CDR3 DNA is held: 42 bases, read in frame from base 1. The germline V gene (reference sequence) sets CDR1 to SEHNR and CDR2 to FQNEAQ. The V end loses 2 bases and the J end loses 1 base, and a stretch of 5 bases separates them.